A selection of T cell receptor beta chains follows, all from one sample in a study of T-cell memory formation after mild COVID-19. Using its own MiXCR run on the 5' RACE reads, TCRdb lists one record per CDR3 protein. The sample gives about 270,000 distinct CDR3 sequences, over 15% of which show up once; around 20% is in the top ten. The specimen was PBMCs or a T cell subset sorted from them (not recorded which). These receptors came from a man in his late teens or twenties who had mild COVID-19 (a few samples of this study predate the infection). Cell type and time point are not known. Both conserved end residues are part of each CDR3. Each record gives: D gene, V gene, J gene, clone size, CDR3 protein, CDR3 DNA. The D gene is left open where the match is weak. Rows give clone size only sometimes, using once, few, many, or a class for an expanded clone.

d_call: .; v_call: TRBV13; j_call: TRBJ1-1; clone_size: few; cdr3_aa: CASRDRSIWYTEAFF; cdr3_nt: TGTGCCAGCAGGGACAGATCAATTTGGTACACTGAAGCTTTCTTT
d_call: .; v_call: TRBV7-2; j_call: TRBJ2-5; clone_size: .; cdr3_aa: CASSLAQGSQETQYF; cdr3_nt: TGTGCCAGCAGCTTAGCACAGGGTTCCCAAGAGACCCAGTACTTC
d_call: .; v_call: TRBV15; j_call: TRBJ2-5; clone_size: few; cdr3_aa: CATSRDQGTQYF; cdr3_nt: TGTGCCACCAGCAGAGATCAGGGGACCCAGTACTTC
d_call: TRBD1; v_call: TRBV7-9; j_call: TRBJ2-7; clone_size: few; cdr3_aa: CAGGGTGKDEQYF; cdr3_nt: TGTGCCGGTGGAGGGACAGGGAAGGACGAGCAGTACTTC
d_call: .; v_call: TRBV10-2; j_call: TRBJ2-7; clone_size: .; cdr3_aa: CASSESPGTENYEQYF; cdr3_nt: TGCGCCAGCAGTGAATCCCCCGGGACGGAAAACTACGAGCAGTACTTC
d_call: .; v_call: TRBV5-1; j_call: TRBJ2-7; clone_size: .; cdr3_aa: CASSLAPSGLEQYF; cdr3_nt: TGCGCCAGCAGCTTGGCGCCGTCGGGGCTCGAGCAGTACTTC
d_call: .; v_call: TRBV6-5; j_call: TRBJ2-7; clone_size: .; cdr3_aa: CASSYLADLSYEQYF; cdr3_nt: TGTGCCAGCAGTTACCTCGCTGACCTCTCCTACGAGCAGTACTTC
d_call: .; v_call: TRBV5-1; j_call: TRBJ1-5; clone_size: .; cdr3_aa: CASSLVGGNGNQPQHF; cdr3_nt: TGCGCCAGCAGCTTGGTAGGGGGAAACGGCAATCAGCCCCAGCATTTT
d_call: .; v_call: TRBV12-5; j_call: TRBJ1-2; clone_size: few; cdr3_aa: CASGLGARAGANYGYTF; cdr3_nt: TGTGCTAGTGGTTTGGGGGCCAGGGCTGGGGCTAACTATGGCTACACCTTC
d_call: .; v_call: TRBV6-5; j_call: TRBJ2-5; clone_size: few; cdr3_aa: CASRGRIQETQYF; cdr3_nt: TGTGCCAGTCGGGGGCGAATCCAAGAGACCCAGTACTTC
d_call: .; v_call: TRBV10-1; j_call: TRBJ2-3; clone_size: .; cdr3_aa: CASSEGEVTDTQYF; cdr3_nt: TGCGCCAGCAGTGAGGGTGAAGTGACAGATACGCAGTATTTT
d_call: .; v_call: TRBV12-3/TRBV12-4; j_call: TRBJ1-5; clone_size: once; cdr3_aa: CASSPLLIDQPQHF; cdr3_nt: TGTGCCAGCAGCCCCCTCCTAATCGATCAGCCCCAGCATTTT
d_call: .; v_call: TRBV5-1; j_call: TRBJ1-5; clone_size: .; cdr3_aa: CASSLGPAWGDQPQHF; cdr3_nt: TGCGCCAGCAGCTTGGGTCCGGCATGGGGGGATCAGCCCCAGCATTTT
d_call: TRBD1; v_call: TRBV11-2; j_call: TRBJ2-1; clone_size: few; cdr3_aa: CASSQAPGQGPREQFF; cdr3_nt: TGTGCCAGCAGCCAGGCTCCGGGACAGGGGCCTCGTGAGCAGTTCTTC